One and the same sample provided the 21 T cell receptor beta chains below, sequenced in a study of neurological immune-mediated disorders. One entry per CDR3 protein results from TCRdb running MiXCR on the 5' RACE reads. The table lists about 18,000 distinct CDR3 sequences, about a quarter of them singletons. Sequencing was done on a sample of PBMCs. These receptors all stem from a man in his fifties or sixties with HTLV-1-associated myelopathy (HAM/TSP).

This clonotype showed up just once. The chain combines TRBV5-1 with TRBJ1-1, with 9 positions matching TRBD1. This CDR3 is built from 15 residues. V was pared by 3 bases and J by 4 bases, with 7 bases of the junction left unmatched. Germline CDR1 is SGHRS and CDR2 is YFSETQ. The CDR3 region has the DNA TGCGCCAGCAGCTCGAGGACAGGGGTGGGCACTGAAGCTTTCTTT. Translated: CASSSRTGVGTEAFF.

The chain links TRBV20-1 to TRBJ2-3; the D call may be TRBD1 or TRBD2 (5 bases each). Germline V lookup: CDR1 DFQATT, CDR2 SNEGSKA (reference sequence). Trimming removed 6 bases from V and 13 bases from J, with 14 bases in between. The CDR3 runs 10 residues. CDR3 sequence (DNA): TGCAGTGCATCGGGACGCACGGAGTATTTT. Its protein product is CSASGRTEYF.

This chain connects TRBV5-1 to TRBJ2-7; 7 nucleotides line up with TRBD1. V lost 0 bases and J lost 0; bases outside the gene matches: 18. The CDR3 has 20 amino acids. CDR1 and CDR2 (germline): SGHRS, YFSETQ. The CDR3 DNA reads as TGCGCCAGCAGCTTGGGCCGCCTGGCGAGGGGGCCCCTGGGCTCCTACGAGCAGTACTTC. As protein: CASSLGRLARGPLGSYEQYF.

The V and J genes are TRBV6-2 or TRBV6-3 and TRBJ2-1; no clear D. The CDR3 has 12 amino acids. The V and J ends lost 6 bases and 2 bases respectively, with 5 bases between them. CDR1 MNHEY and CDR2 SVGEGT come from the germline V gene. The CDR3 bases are TGTGCCAGCAGGCTTACCTACAATGAGCAGTTCTTC. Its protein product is CASRLTYNEQFF.

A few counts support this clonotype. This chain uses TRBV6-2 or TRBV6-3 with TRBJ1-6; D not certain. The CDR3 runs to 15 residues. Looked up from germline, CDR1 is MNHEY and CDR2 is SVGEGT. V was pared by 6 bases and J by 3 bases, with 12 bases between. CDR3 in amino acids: CASSSRGVYNSPLHF. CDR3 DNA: TGTGCCAGCAGCTCCCGGGGAGTCTATAATTCACCCCTCCACTTT.

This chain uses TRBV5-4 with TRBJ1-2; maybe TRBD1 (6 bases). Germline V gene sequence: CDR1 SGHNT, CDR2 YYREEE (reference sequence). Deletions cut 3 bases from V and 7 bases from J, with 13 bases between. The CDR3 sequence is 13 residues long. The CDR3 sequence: CASSSGAGFGYTF. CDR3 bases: TGTGCCAGCAGCTCGGGGGCAGGGTTTGGCTACACCTTC.

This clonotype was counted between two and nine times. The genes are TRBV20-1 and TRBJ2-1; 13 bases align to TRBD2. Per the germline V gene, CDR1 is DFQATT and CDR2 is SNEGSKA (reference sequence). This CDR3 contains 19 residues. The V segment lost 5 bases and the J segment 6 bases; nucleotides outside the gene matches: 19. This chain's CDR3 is CSALTNPGLAGLLGNEQFF. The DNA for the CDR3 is TGCAGTGCTTTAACCAACCCGGGACTAGCGGGGTTACTTGGCAATGAGCAGTTCTTC.

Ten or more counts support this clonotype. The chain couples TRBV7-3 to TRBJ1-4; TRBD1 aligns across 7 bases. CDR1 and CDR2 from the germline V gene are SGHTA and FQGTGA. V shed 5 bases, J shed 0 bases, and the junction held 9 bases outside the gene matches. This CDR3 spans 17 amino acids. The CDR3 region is CASSPRDRLSTNEKLFF. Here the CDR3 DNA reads TGTGCCAGCAGCCCGCGGGACAGACTATCAACTAATGAAAAACTGTTTTTT.

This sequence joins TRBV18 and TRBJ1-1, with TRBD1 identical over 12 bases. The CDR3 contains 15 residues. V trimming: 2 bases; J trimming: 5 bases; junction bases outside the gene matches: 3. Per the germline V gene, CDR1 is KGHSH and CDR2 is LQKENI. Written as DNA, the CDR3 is TGTGCCAGCTCACCAAAGGGACAGGGGGCTACTGAAGCTTTCTTT. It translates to CASSPKGQGATEAFF. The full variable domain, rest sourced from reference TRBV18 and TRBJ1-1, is NAGVMQNPRHLVRRRGQEARLRCSPMKGHSHVYWYRQLPEEGLKFMVYLQKENIIDESGMPKERFSAEFPKEGPSILRIQQVVRGDSAAYFCASSPKGQGATEAFFGQGTRLTVV.

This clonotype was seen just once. The DNA of the CDR3 is TGTGCCAGCGGCACTAGCGGGGCCTTAGAGGAGCAGTTCTTC. Translated: CASGTSGALEEQFF. V and J are TRBV7-6 and TRBJ2-1; 10 bases line up with TRBD2. The ends lost 8 bases at V and 10 bases at J; junction bases unmatched: 11. CDR3 length: 14 amino acids. Germline values: CDR1 SGHVS, CDR2 FNYEAQ.

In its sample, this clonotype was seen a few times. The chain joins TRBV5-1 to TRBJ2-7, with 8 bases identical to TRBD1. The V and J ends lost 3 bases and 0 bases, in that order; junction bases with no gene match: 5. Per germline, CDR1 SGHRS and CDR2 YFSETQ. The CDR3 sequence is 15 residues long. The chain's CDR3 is CASSSGQVLSYEQYF. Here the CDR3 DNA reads TGCGCCAGCAGCTCGGGACAGGTCCTCTCCTACGAGCAGTACTTC. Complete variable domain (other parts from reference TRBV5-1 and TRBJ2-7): KAGVTQTPRYLIKTRGQQVTLSCSPISGHRSVSWYQQTPGQGLQFLFEYFSETQRNKGNFPGRFSGRQFSNSRSEMNVSTLELGDSALYLCASSSGQVLSYEQYFGPGTRLTVT.

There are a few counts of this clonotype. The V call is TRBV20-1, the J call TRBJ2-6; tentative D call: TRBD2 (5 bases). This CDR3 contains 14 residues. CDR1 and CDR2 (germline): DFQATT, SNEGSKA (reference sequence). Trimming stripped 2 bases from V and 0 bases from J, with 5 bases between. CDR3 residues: CSARSGSGANVLTF. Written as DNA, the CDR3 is TGCAGTGCTAGAAGCGGCTCTGGGGCCAACGTCCTGACTTTC.

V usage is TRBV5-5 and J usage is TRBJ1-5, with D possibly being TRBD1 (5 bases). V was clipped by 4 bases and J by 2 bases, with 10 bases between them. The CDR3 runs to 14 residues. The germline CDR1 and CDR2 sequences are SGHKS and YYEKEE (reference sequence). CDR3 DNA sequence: TGTGCCAGCAGCCCCGGGGGGGGCAATCAGCCCCAGCATTTT. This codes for CASSPGGGNQPQHF.

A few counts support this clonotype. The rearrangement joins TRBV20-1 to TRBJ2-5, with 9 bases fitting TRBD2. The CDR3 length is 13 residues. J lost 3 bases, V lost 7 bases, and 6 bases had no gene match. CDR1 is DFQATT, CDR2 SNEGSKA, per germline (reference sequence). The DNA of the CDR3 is TGCAGTGGGCAGCGGGGGGAAAAAGAGACCCAGTACTTC. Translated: CSGQRGEKETQYF.

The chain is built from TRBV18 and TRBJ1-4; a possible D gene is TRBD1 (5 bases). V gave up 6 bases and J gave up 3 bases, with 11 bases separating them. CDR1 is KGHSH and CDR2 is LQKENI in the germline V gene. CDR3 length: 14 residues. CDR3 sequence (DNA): TGTGCCAGCTCCATCGGGGGATCTAATGAAAAACTGTTTTTT. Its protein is CASSIGGSNEKLFF.

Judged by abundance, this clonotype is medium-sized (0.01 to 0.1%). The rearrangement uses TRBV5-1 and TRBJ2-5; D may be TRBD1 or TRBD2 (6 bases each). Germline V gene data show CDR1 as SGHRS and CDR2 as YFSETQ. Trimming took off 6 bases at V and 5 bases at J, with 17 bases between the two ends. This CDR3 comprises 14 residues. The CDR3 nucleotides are TGCGCCAGCACAACGGGGGCGAATGAGGAGACCCAGTACTTC. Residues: CASTTGANEETQYF.

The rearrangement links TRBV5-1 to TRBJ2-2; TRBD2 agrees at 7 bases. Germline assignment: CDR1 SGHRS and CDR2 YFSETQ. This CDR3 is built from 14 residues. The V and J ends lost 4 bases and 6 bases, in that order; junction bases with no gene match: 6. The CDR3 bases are TGCGCCAGCAGCGCGGGAGCCGTAGCCGGGGAGCTGTTTTTT. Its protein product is CASSAGAVAGELFF. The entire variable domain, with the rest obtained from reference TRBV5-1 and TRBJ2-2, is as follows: KAGVTQTPRYLIKTRGQQVTLSCSPISGHRSVSWYQQTPGQGLQFLFEYFSETQRNKGNFPGRFSGRQFSNSRSEMNVSTLELGDSALYLCASSAGAVAGELFFGEGSRLTVL.

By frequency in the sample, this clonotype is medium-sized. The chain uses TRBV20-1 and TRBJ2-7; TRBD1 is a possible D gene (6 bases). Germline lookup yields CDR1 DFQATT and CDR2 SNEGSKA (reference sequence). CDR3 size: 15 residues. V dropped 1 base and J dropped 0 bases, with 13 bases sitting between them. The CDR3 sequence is CSARVLDRSSYEQYF. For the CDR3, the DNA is TGCAGTGCTAGAGTCTTGGACAGAAGCTCCTACGAGCAGTACTTC.

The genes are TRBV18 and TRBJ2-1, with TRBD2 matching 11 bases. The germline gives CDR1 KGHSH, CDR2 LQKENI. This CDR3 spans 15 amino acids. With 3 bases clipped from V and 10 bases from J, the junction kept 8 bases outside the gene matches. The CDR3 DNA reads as TGTGCCAGCTCACCGGGACTAGCGGACCAGGGCGAGCAGTTCTTC. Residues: CASSPGLADQGEQFF.

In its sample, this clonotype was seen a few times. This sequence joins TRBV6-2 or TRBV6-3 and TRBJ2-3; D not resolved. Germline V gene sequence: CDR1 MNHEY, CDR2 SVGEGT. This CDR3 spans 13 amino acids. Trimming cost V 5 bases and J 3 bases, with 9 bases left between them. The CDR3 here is CASSRTTTDTQYF. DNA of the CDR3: TGTGCCAGCAGTCGGACCACTACAGATACGCAGTATTTT.

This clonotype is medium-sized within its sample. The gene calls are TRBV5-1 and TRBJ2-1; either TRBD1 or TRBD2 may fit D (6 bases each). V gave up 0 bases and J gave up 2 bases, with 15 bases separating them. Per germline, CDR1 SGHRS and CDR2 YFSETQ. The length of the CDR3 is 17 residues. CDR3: CASSLGGAAITYNEQFF. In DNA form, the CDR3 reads TGCGCCAGCAGCTTGGGGGGGGCGGCCATTACCTACAATGAGCAGTTCTTC.